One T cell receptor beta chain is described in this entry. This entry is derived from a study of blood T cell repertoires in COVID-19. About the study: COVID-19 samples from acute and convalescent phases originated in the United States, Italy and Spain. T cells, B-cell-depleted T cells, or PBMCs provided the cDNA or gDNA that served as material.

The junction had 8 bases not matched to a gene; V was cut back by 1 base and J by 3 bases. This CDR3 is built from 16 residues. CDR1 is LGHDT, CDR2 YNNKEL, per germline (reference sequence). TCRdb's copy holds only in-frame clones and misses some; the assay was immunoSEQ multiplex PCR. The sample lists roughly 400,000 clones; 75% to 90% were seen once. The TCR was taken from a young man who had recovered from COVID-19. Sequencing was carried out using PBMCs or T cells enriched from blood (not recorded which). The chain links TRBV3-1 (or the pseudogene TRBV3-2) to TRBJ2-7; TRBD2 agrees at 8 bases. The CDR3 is CASSQALRREVYEQYF. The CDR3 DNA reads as TGTGCCAGCAGCCAAGCGCTCAGGCGGGAGGTCTACGAGCAGTACTTC.